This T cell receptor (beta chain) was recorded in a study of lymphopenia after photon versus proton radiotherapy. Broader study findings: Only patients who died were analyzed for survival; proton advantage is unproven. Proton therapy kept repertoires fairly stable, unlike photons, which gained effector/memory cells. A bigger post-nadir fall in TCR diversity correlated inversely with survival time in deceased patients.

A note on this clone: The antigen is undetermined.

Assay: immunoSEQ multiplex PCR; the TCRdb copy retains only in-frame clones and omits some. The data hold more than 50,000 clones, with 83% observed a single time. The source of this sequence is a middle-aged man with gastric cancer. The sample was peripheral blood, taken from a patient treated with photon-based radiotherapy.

For the CDR3, the DNA is TGTGCCAGCAGCCCCGAGGGCTATGGCTACACCTTC. Translated: CASSPEGYGYTF. This chain connects TRBV11-2 to TRBJ1-2; D is uncertain. The CDR3 loop spans 12 amino acids. Germline CDR1 SGHAT, CDR2 FQNNGV. V gave up 5 bases and J gave up 4 bases, with 8 bases separating them.